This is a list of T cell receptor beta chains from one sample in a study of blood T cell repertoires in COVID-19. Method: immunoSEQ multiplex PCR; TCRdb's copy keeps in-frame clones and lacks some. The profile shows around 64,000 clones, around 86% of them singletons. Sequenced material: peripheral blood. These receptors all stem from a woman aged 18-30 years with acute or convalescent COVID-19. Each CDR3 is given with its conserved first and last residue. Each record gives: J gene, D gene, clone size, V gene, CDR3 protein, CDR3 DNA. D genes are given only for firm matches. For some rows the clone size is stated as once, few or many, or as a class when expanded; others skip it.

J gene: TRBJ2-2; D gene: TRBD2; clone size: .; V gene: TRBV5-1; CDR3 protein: CASSLVGLAEPNTGELFF; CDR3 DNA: TGCGCCAGCAGCTTGGTGGGACTAGCGGAACCGAACACCGGGGAGCTGTTTTTT
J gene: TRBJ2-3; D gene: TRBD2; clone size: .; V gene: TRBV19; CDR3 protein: CASSLGLAGAITDTQYF; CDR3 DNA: TGTGCCAGTAGTCTCGGACTAGCGGGGGCCATCACAGATACGCAGTATTTT
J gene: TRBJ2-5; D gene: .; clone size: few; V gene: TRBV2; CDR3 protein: CASSEYNGGQYF; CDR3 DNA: TGTGCCAGCAGTGAATATAACGGCGGCCAGTACTTC
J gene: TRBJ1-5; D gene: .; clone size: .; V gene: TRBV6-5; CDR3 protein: CASSPLGRSNQPQHF; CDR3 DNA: TGTGCCAGCAGCCCCCTCGGCAGGTCAAATCAGCCCCAGCATTTT
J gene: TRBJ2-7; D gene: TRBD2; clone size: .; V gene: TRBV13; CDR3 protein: CASSARTSGNNEQYF; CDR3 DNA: TGTGCCAGCAGCGCCCGGACTAGCGGGAATAACGAGCAGTACTTC
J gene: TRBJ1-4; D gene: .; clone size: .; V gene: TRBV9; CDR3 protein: CASSVGATPTNEKLFF; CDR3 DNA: TGTGCCAGCAGCGTAGGCGCTACCCCAACTAATGAAAAACTGTTTTTT
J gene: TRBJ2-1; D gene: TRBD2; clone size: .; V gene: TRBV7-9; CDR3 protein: CASSLNQRGFSYNEQFF; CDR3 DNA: TGTGCCAGCAGCTTGAATCAGCGGGGCTTCTCCTACAATGAGCAGTTCTTC
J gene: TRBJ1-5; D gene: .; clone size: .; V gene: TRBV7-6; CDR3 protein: CASSLVGRGRPNQPQHF; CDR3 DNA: TGTGCCAGCAGCTTAGTGGGCAGGGGACGTCCCAATCAGCCCCAGCATTTT
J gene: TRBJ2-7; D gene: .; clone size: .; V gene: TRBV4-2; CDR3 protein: CASSQSGAYEQYF; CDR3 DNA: TGTGCCAGCAGCCAATCAGGGGCATACGAGCAGTACTTC
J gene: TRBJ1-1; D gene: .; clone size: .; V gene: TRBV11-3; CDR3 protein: CASSFSMNTEAFF; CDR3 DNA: TGTGCCAGCAGCTTTTCAATGAACACTGAAGCTTTCTTT
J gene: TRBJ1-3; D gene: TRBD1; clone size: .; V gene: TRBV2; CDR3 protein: CASSETGGYGNTIYF; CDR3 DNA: TGTGCCAGCAGTGAGACAGGGGGTTACGGAAACACCATATATTTT
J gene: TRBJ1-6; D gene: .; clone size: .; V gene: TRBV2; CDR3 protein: CASSDRQGYNSPLHF; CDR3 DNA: TGTGCCAGCAGTGATAGGCAGGGATATAATTCACCCCTCCACTTT
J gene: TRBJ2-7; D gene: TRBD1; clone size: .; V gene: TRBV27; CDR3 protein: CASSLTGGRNEQYF; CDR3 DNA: TGTGCCAGCAGCCTAACAGGGGGCCGGAACGAGCAGTACTTC
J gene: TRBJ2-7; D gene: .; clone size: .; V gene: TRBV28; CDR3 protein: CATGGHPYEQYF; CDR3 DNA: TGTGCCACCGGGGGGCACCCCTACGAGCAGTACTTC
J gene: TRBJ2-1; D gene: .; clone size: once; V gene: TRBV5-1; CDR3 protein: CASRDSSAHNEQFF; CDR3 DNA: TGCGCCAGCAGGGACTCTAGCGCGCACAATGAGCAGTTCTTC
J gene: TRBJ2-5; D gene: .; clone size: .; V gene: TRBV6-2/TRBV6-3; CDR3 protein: CASSTGGAGKTQYF; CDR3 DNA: TGTGCCAGCAGCACCGGAGGGGCCGGGAAGACCCAGTACTTC
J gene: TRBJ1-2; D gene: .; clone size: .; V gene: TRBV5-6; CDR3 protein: CASSLANKNYGYTF; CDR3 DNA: TGTGCCAGCAGCTTGGCCAACAAGAACTATGGCTACACCTTC